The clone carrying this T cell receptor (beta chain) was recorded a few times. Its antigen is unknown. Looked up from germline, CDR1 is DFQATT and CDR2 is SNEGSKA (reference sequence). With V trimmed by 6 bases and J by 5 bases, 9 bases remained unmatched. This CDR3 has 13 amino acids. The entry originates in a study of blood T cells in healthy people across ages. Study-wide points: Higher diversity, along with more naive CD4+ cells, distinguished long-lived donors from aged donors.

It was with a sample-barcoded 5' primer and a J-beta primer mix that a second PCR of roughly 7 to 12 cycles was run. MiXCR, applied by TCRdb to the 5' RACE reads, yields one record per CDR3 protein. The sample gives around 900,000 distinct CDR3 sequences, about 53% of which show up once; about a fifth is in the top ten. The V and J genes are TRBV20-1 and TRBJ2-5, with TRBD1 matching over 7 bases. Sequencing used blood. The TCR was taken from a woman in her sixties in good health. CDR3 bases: TGCAGTGCCCTCCTCGACAGGGAGGAGACCCAGTACTTC. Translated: CSALLDREETQYF.